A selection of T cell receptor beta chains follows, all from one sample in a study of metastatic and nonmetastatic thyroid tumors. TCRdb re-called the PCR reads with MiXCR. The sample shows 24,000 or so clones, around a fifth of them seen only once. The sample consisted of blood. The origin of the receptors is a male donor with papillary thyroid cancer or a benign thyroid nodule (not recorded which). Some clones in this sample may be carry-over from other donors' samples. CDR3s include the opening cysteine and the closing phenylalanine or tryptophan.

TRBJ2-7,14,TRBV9,CASSAGQGGYEQYF
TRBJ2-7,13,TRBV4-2,CASSQDVTTGQYF
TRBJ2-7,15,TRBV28,CASLLQGGLSYEQYF
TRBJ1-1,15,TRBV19,CASSRRQGDSSEAFF
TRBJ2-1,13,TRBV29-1,CSPRPPGSNEQFF
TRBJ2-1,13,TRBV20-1,CSGRLAGVGEQFF
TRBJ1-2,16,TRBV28,CASSLMTGPITSGYTF
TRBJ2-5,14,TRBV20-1,CSATDSGGQETQYF
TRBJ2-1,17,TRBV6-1,CASSEATSGSSYNEQFF
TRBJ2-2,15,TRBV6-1,CASRPGTSGVGELFF
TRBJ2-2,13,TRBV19,CASSIKNTGELFF
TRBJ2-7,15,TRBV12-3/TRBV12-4,CASSGGVVAGNEQYF
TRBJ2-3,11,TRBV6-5,CASSYVGTQYF
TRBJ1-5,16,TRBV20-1,CSARSGTGGPNQPQHF
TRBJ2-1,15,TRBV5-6,CASSWRGTGGNEQFF
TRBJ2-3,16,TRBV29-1,CSVATSGRAGADTQYF
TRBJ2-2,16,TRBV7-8,CASSASGTGDTGELFF
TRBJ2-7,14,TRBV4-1,CASSVGHAAYEQYF
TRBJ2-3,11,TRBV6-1,CASTRTDTQYF
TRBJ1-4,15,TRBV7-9,CASSSGLLTAEKLFF
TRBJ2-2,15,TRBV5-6,CASSFGGTNTGELFF
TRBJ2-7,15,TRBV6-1,CASSSPGDPSYEQYF
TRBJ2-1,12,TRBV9,CASSSMRNEQFF
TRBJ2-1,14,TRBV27,CASTPGGTYNEQFF
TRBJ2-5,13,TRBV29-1,CSYVAGASETQYF
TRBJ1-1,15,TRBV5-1,CASSFVGEGGTEAFF
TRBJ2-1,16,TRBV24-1,CATSEAAGGFYNEQFF
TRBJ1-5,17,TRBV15,CATSREKDRDSNQPQHF
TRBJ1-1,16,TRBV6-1,CASSPSRTRKETEAFF